The 27 T cell receptor beta chains below all came from one sample that was sequenced in a study of T cell responses to AZD1222 COVID-19 vaccine. Generated by immunoSEQ multiplex PCR, the TCRdb table keeps only in-frame clones and is missing some. The sample has over 140,000 clones; roughly 90% are singletons. Sequenced here: peripheral blood, sampled on day 0 of AZD1222 vaccination. The receptors come from an adult in good health.

In this sample, this clone turned up once. This sequence joins TRBV5-1 and TRBJ2-1; no clear D. The germline gives CDR1 SGHRS, CDR2 YFSETQ. Trimming left V 0 bases short and J 6 bases short, with 4 bases between. This CDR3 is 12 amino acids long. The chain's CDR3 is CASSLAANEQFF. CDR3 coding DNA: TGCGCCAGCAGCTTGGCAGCCAATGAGCAGTTCTTC.

The rearrangement uses TRBV11-2 and TRBJ2-2; 7 nucleotides line up with TRBD2. CDR1 is SGHAT and CDR2 is FQNNGV in the germline V gene. V lost 6 bases, J lost 0 bases, and 7 bases stayed unmatched. This CDR3 region has 16 residues. CDR3 sequence (DNA): TGTGCCAGCAGTATAAGGGAGGGGACGAACACCGGGGAGCTGTTTTTT. Protein: CASSIREGTNTGELFF. Full variable domain (outside the CDR3, taken from reference TRBV11-2 and TRBJ2-2): EAGVAQSPRYKIIEKRQSVAFWCNPISGHATLYWYQQILGQGPKLLIQFQNNGVVDDSQLPKDRFSAERLKGVDSTLKIQPAKLEDSAVYLCASSIREGTNTGELFFGEGSRLTVL.

CDR3 sequence (DNA): TGCAGCGTTGCTTGGGGGACAAATCAGCCCCAGCATTTT. Translating gives CSVAWGTNQPQHF. J is TRBJ1-5 and V is TRBV29-1, with a tentative D call TRBD1 (6 bases). CDR3 length equals 13 residues. Trimming left V 4 bases short and J 4 bases short, with 11 bases between. Germline V CDR1 and CDR2: SQVTM, ANQGSEA.

The rearrangement joins TRBV5-8 to TRBJ2-7, with a tentative D call TRBD1 (6 bases). There are 14 residues in the CDR3. Germline loops: CDR1 SGHTS, CDR2 YDEGEE. V lost 4 bases, J lost 0 bases, and 11 bases lay in between. The CDR3 sequence: CASSPQTGSYEQYF. DNA for the CDR3: TGTGCCAGCAGCCCCCAGACAGGCTCCTACGAGCAGTACTTC.

This clone was seen just once. The chain carries TRBV12-3 or TRBV12-4 and TRBJ1-6, with D uncertain. The ends were cut back, 8 bases at V and 8 bases at J, with 7 bases in the middle. This CDR3 spans 11 amino acids. Here the CDR3 DNA reads TGTGCCAGCCTAAGGGATTCACCCCTCCACTTT. This codes for CASLRDSPLHF.

The genes are TRBV5-1 and TRBJ1-3, with D perhaps matching TRBD1 (5 bases). This CDR3 comprises 16 residues. V was shortened by 2 bases and J by 7 bases, with 19 bases between the two germline ends. CDR1 SGHRS and CDR2 YFSETQ come from the germline V gene. DNA of the CDR3: TGCGCCAGCAGCTTAGCTGGAGACAGTCAAACCAACACCATATATTTT. This sequence encodes CASSLAGDSQTNTIYF.

This clone occurred once. This sequence joins TRBV19 and TRBJ1-1; 7 bases are shared with TRBD1. Germline V CDR1 and CDR2: LNHDA, SQIVND (reference sequence). The CDR3 has 17 amino acids. V shed 6 bases and J 4 bases; nucleotides not matched to a gene: 17. The CDR3 loop reads CASSTLAMRGLGTEAFF. The CDR3, as DNA: TGTGCCAGTAGCACATTGGCGATGAGGGGGCTCGGCACTGAAGCTTTCTTT.

The V call is TRBV5-1, the J call TRBJ1-3; D is undetermined. Trimming stripped 0 bases from V and 4 bases from J, with 14 bases between. This CDR3 contains 16 residues. The germline V gene encodes CDR1 SGHRS and CDR2 YFSETQ. In nucleotides, the CDR3 is TGCGCCAGCAGCTTGGTTGGAGGGAGGCTCGGAAACACCATATATTTT. Translating it yields CASSLVGGRLGNTIYF.

This chain links TRBV5-1 with TRBJ1-5; no clear D. Between the trimmed V and J ends, which lost 0 bases and 5 bases, there was a span of 6 bases. Per germline, CDR1 SGHRS and CDR2 YFSETQ. CDR3 size: 13 residues. CDR3 coding DNA: TGCGCCAGCAGCTTGGCCGGAGATCAGCCCCAGCATTTT. It yields the protein CASSLAGDQPQHF.

The chain is built from TRBV28 and TRBJ1-1; D not certain. This CDR3 is 14 amino acids long. The V gene lost 5 bases and the J gene lost 1 base, with 11 bases spanning the gap. Germline V CDR1 and CDR2: MDHEN, SYDVKM. Here the CDR3 DNA reads TGTGCCAGCAGTCGCTCCCGTGGGAACACTGAAGCTTTCTTT. It yields the protein CASSRSRGNTEAFF.

The chain has TRBV6-5 and TRBJ2-1; either TRBD1 or TRBD2 may supply D (5 bases each). CDR3 length: 13 residues. Trimming removed 5 bases at V and 6 bases at J, with 11 bases between. Germline CDR1 and CDR2: MNHEY and SVGAGI. The CDR3 region has the DNA TGTGCCAGCAGTCCCGGGACGATCAATGAGCAGTTCTTC. Translation: CASSPGTINEQFF.

The rearrangement links TRBV19 to TRBJ1-4; TRBD1 matches 8 bases. Germline V lookup: CDR1 LNHDA, CDR2 SQIVND (reference sequence). Trimming removed 4 bases from V and 5 bases from J; junction bases left unmatched: 6. The CDR3 extends over 15 amino acids. CDR3: CASSNRTGKNEKLFF. The CDR3, as DNA: TGTGCCAGTAGTAACCGGACAGGGAAAAATGAAAAACTGTTTTTT.

The rearrangement links TRBV27 to TRBJ1-6; no definite D call. The germline CDR1 and CDR2 sequences are MNHEY and SMNVEV (reference sequence). V dropped 7 bases and J dropped 0 bases, with 16 bases sitting between them. The CDR3 totals 17 residues. The CDR3 DNA follows: TGTGCCAGCACTAGCCGGATGGGGAGCTCCTATAATTCACCCCTCCACTTT. Amino acids: CASTSRMGSSYNSPLHF.

This chain uses TRBV6-1 with TRBJ1-1, with 11 bases that match TRBD1. CDR3 length: 16 residues. The germline CDR1 and CDR2 sequences are MNHNS and SASEGT. Losses at the gene ends were 5 bases for V and 5 bases for J; bases not matched to a gene: 10. CDR3 amino acids: CASSKGQGAWITEAFF. The DNA for the CDR3 is TGTGCCAGCAGTAAAGGACAGGGGGCCTGGATTACTGAAGCTTTCTTT.

This chain connects TRBV19 to TRBJ1-5; a weak D match, TRBD1 (6 bases). Between the trimmed V and J ends, which lost 2 bases and 1 base, there was a span of 9 bases. The length of the CDR3 is 15 residues. CDR1 and CDR2 from the germline V gene are LNHDA and SQIVND (reference sequence). CDR3 in amino acids: CASSITGMSNQPQHF. The CDR3 DNA reads TGTGCCAGTAGTATAACAGGGATGAGCAATCAGCCCCAGCATTTT.

J is TRBJ1-4 and V is TRBV27; TRBD1 might be the D (6 bases). Trimming removed 6 bases at V and 7 bases at J, with 15 bases between. The CDR3 runs to 14 residues. Germline-derived CDR1 and CDR2 are MNHEY and SMNVEV (reference sequence). For the CDR3, the DNA is TGTGCCAGCAGAGAGGGGGGGGTCGGTGAAAAACTGTTTTTT. The encoded protein is CASREGGVGEKLFF.

The V and J genes are TRBV11-2 and TRBJ2-2; tentatively, D is TRBD1 (5 bases). V was cut by 5 bases and J by 3 bases, with 13 bases left in between. Germline loops: CDR1 SGHAT, CDR2 FQNNGV. CDR3 length: 15 residues. The CDR3: CASSVPGQDTGELFF. The CDR3 bases are TGTGCCAGCAGCGTACCTGGACAAGACACCGGGGAGCTGTTTTTT.

The chain recombines TRBV7-2 with TRBJ2-1, with 10 bases aligning to TRBD2. Per germline, CDR1 SGHTA and CDR2 FQGNSA. V was pared by 4 bases and J by 4 bases, with 4 bases of the junction left unmatched. CDR3 length equals 15 residues. The CDR3 coding sequence is TGTGCCAGCAGCTCCGGACTAGCGGTTTACAATGAGCAGTTCTTC. Protein sequence: CASSSGLAVYNEQFF. Drawing the rest from reference TRBV7-2 and TRBJ2-1, the complete variable domain is GAGVSQSPSNKVTEKGKDVELRCDPISGHTALYWYRQSLGQGLEFLIYFQGNSAPDKSGLPSDRFSAERTGGSVSTLTIQRTQQEDSAVYLCASSSGLAVYNEQFFGPGTRLTVL.

The CDR3 reads CASSQSGAGCGKETQYF. CDR3 coding DNA: TGCGCCAGCAGTCAATCGGGGGCAGGGTGTGGCAAAGAGACCCAGTACTTC. The chain couples TRBV23-1 to TRBJ2-5, with D maybe TRBD1 (6 bases). TRBV23-1 is an ORF, with its function uncertain. This CDR3 is built from 17 residues. V gave up 0 bases and J gave up 3 bases, with 17 bases separating them.

The rearrangement links TRBV5-8 to TRBJ2-7; perhaps TRBD1 as D (5 bases). The germline V and J ends were trimmed by 3 bases and 0 bases, with 13 bases remaining between them. The CDR3 extends over 15 amino acids. Germline CDR1 is SGHTS and CDR2 is YDEGEE. DNA of the CDR3: TGTGCCAGCAGCTGGTCCAACAGGAGCTCCTACGAGCAGTACTTC. Amino acid sequence: CASSWSNRSSYEQYF.

This chain joins TRBV5-1 and TRBJ2-2; 8 positions agree with TRBD1. Germline lookup yields CDR1 SGHRS and CDR2 YFSETQ. CDR3 size: 16 residues. Unmatched junction bases numbered 11, after V lost 3 bases and J lost 7 bases. DNA for the CDR3: TGCGCCAGCAGCTCTAGACAGGGGCTTTCTCACGGGGAGCTGTTTTTT. It yields the protein CASSSRQGLSHGELFF.

The rearrangement uses TRBV10-1 and TRBJ1-5; 7 positions match TRBD1. This CDR3 region has 17 residues. In germline, CDR1 is WNHNN, CDR2 SYGVQD (reference sequence). V lost 3 bases and J lost 1; bases outside the gene matches: 9. CDR3 nucleotide sequence: TGCGCCAGCAGTGACCGAGCCCCGGGACAGAGCAATCAGCCCCAGCATTTT. Translation gives CASSDRAPGQSNQPQHF.

V is TRBV5-4 and J is TRBJ2-7, with 7 bases lining up with TRBD1. The length of the CDR3 is 14 residues. V lost 1 base, J lost 1 base, and 2 bases stayed unmatched. Germline CDR1 reads SGHNT; CDR2 reads YYREEE (reference sequence). The CDR3, as DNA: TGTGCCAGCAGCTTGAGGGACAGATCCTACGAGCAGTACTTC. Residues: CASSLRDRSYEQYF.

This clone has a single count. The chain is built from TRBV24-1 and TRBJ2-1, with D maybe TRBD2 (6 bases). The length of the CDR3 is 15 residues. CDR1 is KGHDR, CDR2 SFDVKD, per germline. V dropped 3 bases and J dropped 12 bases, with 20 bases sitting between them. This CDR3 is CATSDPGLKGSGQFF. The DNA for the CDR3 is TGTGCCACCAGTGATCCGGGACTGAAGGGGAGTGGGCAGTTCTTC.

This clone was counted a single time. The CDR3 DNA sequence: TGTGCCAGCAGCTTAGCGAGCGTTGTTGCTGAAGCTTTCTTT. Amino acids: CASSLASVVAEAFF. The chain couples TRBV7-9 to TRBJ1-1, with D uncertain. CDR3 length: 14 amino acids. CDR1 and CDR2 from the germline V gene are SEHNR and FQNEAQ (reference sequence). Trimming shortened V by 0 bases and J by 6 bases, and 11 bases separated the two germline ends.

The rearrangement links TRBV14 to TRBJ2-3; D may be TRBD2 (6 bases). The germline V gene encodes CDR1 SGHDN and CDR2 FVKESK. Deletions cut 4 bases from V and 2 bases from J, with 10 bases between. The CDR3 runs to 14 residues. This chain's CDR3 is CASSLGLYTDTQYF. In DNA form, the CDR3 reads TGTGCCAGCAGCCTAGGACTATACACAGATACGCAGTATTTT.

The chain joins TRBV7-2 to TRBJ2-3, with TRBD2 matching 10 bases. Germline V gives CDR1 SGHTA, CDR2 FQGNSA. Unmatched junction bases numbered 8, after V lost 5 bases and J lost 3 bases. The CDR3 totals 16 residues. This CDR3 reads CASSTGLAAVTDTQYF. The CDR3 DNA reads as TGTGCCAGCAGCACCGGACTAGCGGCAGTTACAGATACGCAGTATTTT.